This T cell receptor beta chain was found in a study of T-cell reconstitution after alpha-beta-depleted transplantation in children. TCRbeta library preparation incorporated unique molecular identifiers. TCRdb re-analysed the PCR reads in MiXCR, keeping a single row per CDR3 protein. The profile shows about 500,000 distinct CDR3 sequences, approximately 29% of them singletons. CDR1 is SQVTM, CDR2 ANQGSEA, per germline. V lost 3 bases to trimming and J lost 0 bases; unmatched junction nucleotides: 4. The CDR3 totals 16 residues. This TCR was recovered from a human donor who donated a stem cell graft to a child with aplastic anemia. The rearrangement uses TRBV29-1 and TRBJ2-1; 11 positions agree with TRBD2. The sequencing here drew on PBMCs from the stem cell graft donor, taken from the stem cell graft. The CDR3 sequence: CSVEGLADSSYNEQFF. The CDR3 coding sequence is TGCAGCGTTGAGGGACTAGCGGATAGCTCCTACAATGAGCAGTTCTTC.